This T cell receptor (beta chain) comes out of a study of CD8 T cells in ankylosing spondylitis (dated by TCRdb to between 2016 and 2019). With respect to the entire study: The study set out to find disease-linked TCR variants by profiling T cell receptor beta repertoires in ankylosing spondylitis patients and healthy donors. Peripheral blood samples were taken, and synovial fluid was additionally collected from ankylosing spondylitis patients. The full study cohort was made up of over 20 ankylosing spondylitis patients and roughly 98 healthy donors.

There are a few counts of this clonotype. Its antigen is currently not known. Within one base of it there is no much larger clone, and no base qualities were kept. There are 13 amino acids in the CDR3, from cysteine to phenylalanine inclusive. Of the read, only the CDR3 DNA is kept; its 39 bases are in frame from base 1. The germline ends are 10 bases apart after V is trimmed by 4 bases and J by 3 bases. As encoded in the germline V gene, CDR1 is SGHRS while CDR2 is YFSETQ. The data were produced on an Illumina HiSeq 2500. Quantitative 5'-RACE with molecular barcodes was the method used to prepare the TCR beta libraries. As for the original processing: A new computational method, built on a probabilistic model of VDJ rearrangement, was used to identify disease-linked TCR variants. TCRdb reprocessing: public reads trimmed at Q25 with fastp, clones called with MiXCR, in-frame beta chains kept. Every distinct CDR3 protein forms one entry, paired with its most common genes and DNA. The V and J calls here are based on TCRdb, not the publication. The sample records some 130,000 distinct CDR3 sequences, approximately 14% of which are singletons. The ten largest clones capture 3% of the sample.

Paper-wide results and their limitations: A CD8+ phenotype was shown by the disease-linked clones, which were found at relatively low frequencies in peripheral blood. The disease-linked clones were reported as significantly enriched in matched synovial fluid samples from ankylosing spondylitis patients. Some of the motif variants had been reported before in the synovial fluid and blood of reactive arthritis patients, a finding that suggests common disease-initiation mechanisms. A TCR beta motif of roughly 8 highly homologous amino acid variants appeared characteristic of blood from ankylosing spondylitis patients.

Rearrangement joined TRBV5-1 to TRBJ1-2; a confident D gene designation cannot be given. The sequence derives from a female donor with ankylosing spondylitis or in good health (not recorded which). Sequences were obtained from blood, either unsorted or a sorted T cell fraction (not recorded which). Here the CDR3 is given as CASSRLLDYGYTF. The nucleotides read TGCGCCAGCAGCCGGCTCCTGGACTATGGCTACACCTTC.